One and the same sample provided the 20 T cell receptor beta chains below, sequenced in a study of cytomegalovirus exposure and HLA in healthy donors. PCR amplification relied on 60 Vbeta primers (plus 13 Jbeta primers). Repertoires were generated with immunoSEQ multiplex PCR, while TCRdb's copy carries only in-frame clones and drops some. Here the sample spans 75,000 to 100,000 clones, roughly 70% being singletons. Specimen: PBMCs. All receptors derive from a male donor in good health and CMV-seronegative.

There are a few counts of this clone. The chain recombines TRBV5-1 with TRBJ2-7; TRBD1 matches at 8 bases. The CDR3 is made up of 15 amino acids. Germline loops: CDR1 SGHRS, CDR2 YFSETQ. V lost 4 bases and J lost 3; bases outside the gene matches: 9. The CDR3 bases are TGCGCCAGCAGCGGGGGCAGGACAGGGAACTACGAGCAGTACTTC. Residues: CASSGGRTGNYEQYF.

Only a few counts were recorded for this clone. The V and J genes are TRBV30 and TRBJ1-2; 7 bases agree with TRBD1. The CDR3 loop spans 15 amino acids. Unmatched junction bases numbered 9, after V lost 0 bases and J lost 5 bases. The germline V gene has CDR1 GTSNPN and CDR2 SVGIG (reference sequence). The CDR3 protein is CAWSVRTQGGYGYTF. CDR3 sequence (DNA): TGTGCCTGGAGTGTACGTACCCAGGGGGGTTATGGCTACACCTTC. Supplemented by reference TRBV30 and TRBJ1-2, the full variable domain reads SQTIHQWPATLVQPVGSPLSLECTVEGTSNPNLYWYRQAAGRGLQLLFYSVGIGQISSEVPQNLSASRPQDRQFILSSKKLLLSDSGFYLCAWSVRTQGGYGYTFGSGTRLTVV.

The chain joins TRBV29-1 to TRBJ2-6, with 7 bases matching TRBD1. Trimming at V came to 3 bases and at J to 0 bases, leaving 5 bases not matched to a gene. The CDR3 is 16 residues long. CDR1 is SQVTM, CDR2 ANQGSEA, per germline. The CDR3 is CSVEDRFFSGANVLTF. DNA of the CDR3: TGCAGCGTTGAGGACAGGTTTTTCTCTGGGGCCAACGTCCTGACTTTC.

CDR3 region: CASSLVQSYEQYF. CDR3 nucleotide sequence: TGTGCCAGCTCACTCGTACAGTCCTACGAGCAGTACTTC. The chain carries TRBV18 and TRBJ2-7; D is unresolved. The CDR3 sequence is 13 residues long. Between the trimmed V and J ends, which lost 4 bases and 1 base, there was a span of 8 bases. Germline-derived CDR1 and CDR2 are KGHSH and LQKENI.

The chain carries TRBV6-6 and TRBJ2-7; 8 bases match TRBD1. This CDR3 has 13 amino acids. Germline V CDR1 and CDR2: MNHNY, SVGAGI (reference sequence). With 6 bases clipped from V and 5 bases from J, the junction kept 6 bases outside the gene matches. The CDR3 loop reads CASRIRTGNEQYF. In DNA, the CDR3 is TGTGCCAGCAGAATCAGGACAGGGAACGAGCAGTACTTC.

The rearrangement links TRBV9 to TRBJ2-5; 11 bases line up with TRBD2. Germline V lookup: CDR1 SGDLS, CDR2 YYNGEE. J was trimmed by 3 bases and V by 0 bases; bases with no gene match: 7. CDR3 size: 17 residues. CDR3: CASSVAPLAGGEETQYF. The CDR3 bases are TGTGCCAGCAGCGTAGCTCCGCTAGCGGGAGGCGAAGAGACCCAGTACTTC.

The chain uses TRBV9 and TRBJ1-1; D unclear. Germline CDR1 is SGDLS and CDR2 is YYNGEE. The CDR3 extends over 15 amino acids. Trimming took off 0 bases at V and 1 base at J, with 10 bases between the two ends. This CDR3 reads CASSVGGDWNTEAFF. The CDR3 DNA is TGTGCCAGCAGCGTAGGGGGAGACTGGAACACTGAAGCTTTCTTT.

This clone was seen once. The gene calls are TRBV6-6 and TRBJ1-5; D is uncertain. Germline V gene data show CDR1 as MNHNY and CDR2 as SVGAGI (reference sequence). The CDR3 is 14 amino acids. V gave up 2 bases and J gave up 5 bases, with 10 bases separating them. In DNA form, the CDR3 reads TGTGCCAGCAGTTACGGGCAGGATCATCAGCCCCAGCATTTT. This translates into CASSYGQDHQPQHF.

V is TRBV7-9 and J is TRBJ2-7; D possibly corresponds to TRBD2 (6 bases). The V end was cut by 6 bases, the J end by 3 bases, with 9 bases between. Germline CDR1 and CDR2: SEHNR and FQNEAQ (reference sequence). This CDR3 has 12 residues. CDR3 sequence (DNA): TGTGCCAGCAGTTCGGGGGTCTACGAGCAGTACTTC. Its protein product is CASSSGVYEQYF.

V is TRBV5-6 and J is TRBJ2-5; 7 bases align to TRBD2. The length of the CDR3 is 15 residues. Germline V gene lookup returns CDR1 SGHDT and CDR2 YYEEEE. V shed 4 bases, J shed 2 bases, and the junction held 8 bases outside the gene matches. CDR3 sequence (DNA): TGTGCCAGCAGCCGATTAGCGGGTCCGCAAGAGACCCAGTACTTC. The encoded protein is CASSRLAGPQETQYF. Drawing the rest from reference TRBV5-6 and TRBJ2-5, the complete variable domain is DAGVTQSPTHLIKTRGQQVTLRCSPKSGHDTVSWYQQALGQGPQFIFQYYEEEERQRGNFPDRFSGHQFPNYSSELNVNALLLGDSALYLCASSRLAGPQETQYFGPGTRLLVL.

V and J are TRBV28 and TRBJ2-1, with D possibly TRBD2 on 5 matching bases. The CDR3 has 14 amino acids. V dropped 3 bases and J dropped 9 bases, with 15 bases sitting between them. CDR1 and CDR2 (germline): MDHEN, SYDVKM. CDR3 residues: CASSFLALLGEQFF. DNA of the CDR3: TGTGCCAGCAGTTTTCTAGCTTTGCTCGGTGAGCAGTTCTTC.

This clone has more than one count but fewer than ten. The chain has TRBV7-8 and TRBJ1-6; D is unresolved. The CDR3 extends over 19 amino acids. Looked up from germline, CDR1 is SGHVS and CDR2 is FQNEAQ. V was shortened by 3 bases and J by 3 bases, with 21 bases between the two germline ends. The CDR3 DNA sequence: TGTGCCAGCAGCTTTAGGAGGGAAAAAAGGTCCCTCTATAATTCACCCCTCCACTTT. This gives the protein CASSFRREKRSLYNSPLHF. The full variable domain, completed using reference TRBV7-8 and TRBJ1-6, is GAGVSQSPRYKVAKRGQDVALRCDPISGHVSLFWYQQALGQGPEFLTYFQNEAQLDKSGLPSDRFFAERPEGSVSTLKIQRTQQEDSAVYLCASSFRREKRSLYNSPLHFGNGTRLTVT.

The chain joins TRBV4-3 to TRBJ2-7, with a possible D match to TRBD2 (6 bases). With 2 bases removed from V and 0 bases from J, the gap between germline ends came to 11 bases. This CDR3 is built from 15 residues. CDR1 is LGHNA and CDR2 is YSLEER in the germline V gene. Here the CDR3 reads CASSQYYGSSYEQYF. The DNA of the CDR3 is TGCGCCAGCAGCCAATACTACGGGAGCTCCTACGAGCAGTACTTC.

The chain is built from TRBV7-9 and TRBJ1-2, with a possible D match to TRBD1 (6 bases). The V gene's germline CDR1 is SEHNR and CDR2 FQNEAQ (reference sequence). This CDR3 is 15 amino acids long. Trimming cost V 5 bases and J 8 bases, with 21 bases left between them. In nucleotides, the CDR3 is TGTGCCAGCAGCGTATCAGGGACATTAACTATGGGCTACACCTTC. It is translated as CASSVSGTLTMGYTF.

The genes are TRBV12-5 and TRBJ2-1; 9 nucleotides agree with TRBD2. Germline V gene lookup returns CDR1 LGHNT and CDR2 FRNRAP. The CDR3 is made up of 16 amino acids. J lost 3 bases, V lost 3 bases, and 6 bases had no gene match. CDR3 sequence reads: CASGFGLAGIYNEQFF. CDR3 DNA: TGTGCTAGTGGTTTCGGGCTAGCGGGAATCTACAATGAGCAGTTCTTC.

The chain employs TRBV29-1 and TRBJ2-7; the match to TRBD2 covers 14 bases. The CDR3 has 14 residues. Germline CDR1 reads SQVTM; CDR2 reads ANQGSEA. The V and J ends lost 7 bases and 1 base, in that order; junction bases with no gene match: 3. This chain's CDR3 is CSGLAGGKSYEQYF. DNA of the CDR3: TGCAGCGGACTAGCGGGGGGGAAGTCCTACGAGCAGTACTTC.

Remarks on this clone: The germline gene is not matched at one end of the junction; a read error may be the cause. J is TRBJ2-1 and V is TRBV28; possibly TRBD1 for D (6 bases). The CDR3 is 12 residues long. The germline V gene has CDR1 MDHEN and CDR2 SYDVKM. The CDR3 reads CASSLTPHGQIF. CDR3 DNA: TGTGCCAGCAGTTTGACCCCGCATGGACAGATCTTC.

The chain employs TRBV27 and TRBJ1-1; D might be TRBD1 (6 bases). The CDR3 is 16 amino acids. Per the germline V gene, CDR1 is MNHEY and CDR2 is SMNVEV (reference sequence). V lost 2 bases and J lost 4, with 17 bases in between. The CDR3: CASSLRGGRLGTEAFF. DNA of the CDR3: TGTGCCAGCAGTTTAAGGGGGGGGCGCTTGGGCACTGAAGCTTTCTTT.

The chain couples TRBV27 to TRBJ1-6; 7 nucleotides align to TRBD1. CDR1 MNHEY and CDR2 SMNVEV come from the germline V gene (reference sequence). With 7 bases clipped from V and 7 bases from J, the junction kept 7 bases outside the gene matches. This CDR3 contains 14 residues. The CDR3 reads CASTLGQLNSPLHF. DNA for the CDR3: TGTGCCAGCACCTTGGGACAGCTAAATTCACCCCTCCACTTT.

There are a few counts of this clone. This sequence joins TRBV5-4 and TRBJ2-7; 14 bases are shared with TRBD2. The V gene end was trimmed by 4 bases and the J gene end by 6 bases; junction bases not matched to a gene: 3. Germline V lookup: CDR1 SGHNT, CDR2 YYREEE (reference sequence). There are 14 residues in the CDR3. Here the CDR3 reads CASSGGLAGAEQYF. The CDR3 nucleotides are TGTGCCAGCAGCGGGGGACTAGCGGGAGCCGAGCAGTACTTC.